This T cell receptor beta chain was retrieved from a study of T cells in Graves' hyperthyroidism and ophthalmopathy. In its sample, this clonotype was seen a few times. Trimming took 3 bases from V and 3 from J, leaving 21 bases between them. The CDR3 totals 17 residues. CDR1 is SEHNR, CDR2 FQNEAQ, per germline (reference sequence). Together with thyroid ultrasound, orbital computed tomography, serum thyroxine and TRAb, clinical symptoms were used for diagnoses. The CDR3 regions of TCR beta were amplified from RNA transcripts. HTBI primers were employed in a first-round RT-PCR of the TCR CDR3. One entry per CDR3 protein, called by TCRdb with MiXCR from the multiplex PCR reads. Here the sample spans about 700,000 distinct CDR3 sequences, about 45% being singletons.

V and J are TRBV7-9 and TRBJ2-7; D may match TRBD1 or TRBD2 (7 bases each). Sequencing was performed on peripheral blood or thyroid tissue (not recorded which). The clonotype originates from an adult man with Graves' disease, either hyperthyroidism or ophthalmopathy (not recorded which). The DNA of the CDR3 is TGTGCCAGCAGCTTCTCTTTGGGGCAGGGGGGGAACTACGAGCAGTACTTC. Encoded protein: CASSFSLGQGGNYEQYF.